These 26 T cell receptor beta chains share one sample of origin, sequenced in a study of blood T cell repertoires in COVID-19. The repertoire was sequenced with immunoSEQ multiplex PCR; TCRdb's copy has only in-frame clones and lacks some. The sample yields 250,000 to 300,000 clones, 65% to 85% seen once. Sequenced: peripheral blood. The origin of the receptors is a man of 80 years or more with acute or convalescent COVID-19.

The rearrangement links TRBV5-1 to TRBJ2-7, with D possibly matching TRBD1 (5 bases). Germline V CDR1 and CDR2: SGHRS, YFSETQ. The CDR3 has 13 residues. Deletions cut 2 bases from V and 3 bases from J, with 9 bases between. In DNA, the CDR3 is TGCGCCAGCAGCTTAGACAGTATCTACGAGCAGTACTTC. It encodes CASSLDSIYEQYF.

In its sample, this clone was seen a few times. The CDR3 DNA sequence: TGCAGCGTTGAGACATCCCAATACAGGGGTGGCGAGCAGTACTTC. Translation: CSVETSQYRGGEQYF. The chain links TRBV29-1 to TRBJ2-7; 7 positions agree with TRBD1. The germline V gene has CDR1 SQVTM and CDR2 ANQGSEA. The junction had 14 bases not matched to a gene; V was cut back by 3 bases and J by 6 bases. The CDR3 is made up of 15 amino acids.

CDR3 sequence: CASRPQGADNSPLHF. CDR3 bases: TGTGCCAGCAGGCCACAGGGGGCCGATAATTCACCCCTCCACTTT. The chain employs TRBV2 and TRBJ1-6; TRBD1 aligns across 9 bases. The CDR3 consists of 15 residues. The V and J ends lost 6 bases and 5 bases, in that order; junction bases with no gene match: 5. Looked up from germline, CDR1 is SNHLY and CDR2 is FYNNEI.

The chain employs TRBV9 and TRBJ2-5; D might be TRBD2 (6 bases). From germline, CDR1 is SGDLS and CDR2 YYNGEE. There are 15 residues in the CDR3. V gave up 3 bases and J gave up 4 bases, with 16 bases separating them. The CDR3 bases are TGTGCCAGCAGCGCCCGACTAGAAGCGTCAGAGACCCAGTACTTC. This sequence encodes CASSARLEASETQYF.

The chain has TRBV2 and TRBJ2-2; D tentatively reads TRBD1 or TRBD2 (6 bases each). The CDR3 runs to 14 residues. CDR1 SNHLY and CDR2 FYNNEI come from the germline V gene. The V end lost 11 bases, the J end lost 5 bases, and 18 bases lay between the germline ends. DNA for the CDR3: TGTGCCTCCAGTGGGGGGCTGGGAACCGGGGAGCTGTTTTTT. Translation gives CASSGGLGTGELFF.

The CDR3 spells CASSEWGGGQFF. DNA of the CDR3: TGTGCCAGCAGTGAATGGGGCGGGGGGCAGTTCTTC. This chain connects TRBV6-1 to TRBJ2-1; 7 bases map to TRBD2. This CDR3 is built from 12 residues. Germline V gives CDR1 MNHNS, CDR2 SASEGT. After removal of 2 bases from V and 12 bases from J, the junction contained 4 bases not matched to a gene.

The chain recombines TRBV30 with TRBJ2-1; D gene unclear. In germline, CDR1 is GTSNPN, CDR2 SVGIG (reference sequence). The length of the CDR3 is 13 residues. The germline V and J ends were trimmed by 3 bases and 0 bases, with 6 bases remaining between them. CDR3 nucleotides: TGTGCCTGGAGGTTTAGCTCCTACAATGAGCAGTTCTTC. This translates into CAWRFSSYNEQFF.

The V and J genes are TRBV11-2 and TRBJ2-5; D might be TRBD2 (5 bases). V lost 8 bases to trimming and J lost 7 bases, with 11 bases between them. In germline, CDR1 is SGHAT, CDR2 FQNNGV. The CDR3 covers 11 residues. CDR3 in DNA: TGTGCCAGCGAATGGGCGGGGACCCAGTACTTC. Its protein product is CASEWAGTQYF.

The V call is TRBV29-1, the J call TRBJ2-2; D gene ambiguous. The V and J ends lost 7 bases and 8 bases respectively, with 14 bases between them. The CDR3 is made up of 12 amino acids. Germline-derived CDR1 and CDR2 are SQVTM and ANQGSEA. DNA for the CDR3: TGCAGCGCTGAGAGGTCCTCTGGGGAGCTGTTTTTT. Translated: CSAERSSGELFF.

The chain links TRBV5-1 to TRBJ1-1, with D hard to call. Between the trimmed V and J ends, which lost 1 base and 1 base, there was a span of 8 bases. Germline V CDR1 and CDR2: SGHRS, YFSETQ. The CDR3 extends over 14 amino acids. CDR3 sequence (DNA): TGCGCCAGCAGCTTGCATCCCCCGAACACTGAAGCTTTCTTT. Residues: CASSLHPPNTEAFF.

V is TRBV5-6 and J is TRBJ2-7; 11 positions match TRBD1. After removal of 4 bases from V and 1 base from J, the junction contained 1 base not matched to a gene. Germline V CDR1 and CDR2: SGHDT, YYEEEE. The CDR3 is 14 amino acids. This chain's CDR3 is CASSGQGASYEQYF. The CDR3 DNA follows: TGTGCCAGCAGCGGACAGGGGGCTTCCTACGAGCAGTACTTC. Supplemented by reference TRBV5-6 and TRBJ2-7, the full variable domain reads DAGVTQSPTHLIKTRGQQVTLRCSPKSGHDTVSWYQQALGQGPQFIFQYYEEEERQRGNFPDRFSGHQFPNYSSELNVNALLLGDSALYLCASSGQGASYEQYFGPGTRLTVT.

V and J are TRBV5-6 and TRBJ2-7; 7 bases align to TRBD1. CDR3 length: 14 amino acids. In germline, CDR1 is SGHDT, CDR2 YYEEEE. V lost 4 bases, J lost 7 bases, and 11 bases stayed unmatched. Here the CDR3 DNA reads TGTGCCAGCAGCGAGGGACAGTTTTTTGGGGAGCAGTACTTC. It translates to CASSEGQFFGEQYF.

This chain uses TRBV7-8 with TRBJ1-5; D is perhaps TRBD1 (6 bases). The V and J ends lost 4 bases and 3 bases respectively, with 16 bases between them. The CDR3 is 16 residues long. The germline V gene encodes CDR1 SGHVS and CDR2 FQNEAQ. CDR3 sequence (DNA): TGTGCCAGCAGCTCCGCGCGGGCAGGGGACAATCAGCCCCAGCATTTT. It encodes CASSSARAGDNQPQHF. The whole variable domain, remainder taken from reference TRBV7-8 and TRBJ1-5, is GAGVSQSPRYKVAKRGQDVALRCDPISGHVSLFWYQQALGQGPEFLTYFQNEAQLDKSGLPSDRFFAERPEGSVSTLKIQRTQQEDSAVYLCASSSARAGDNQPQHFGDGTRLSIL.

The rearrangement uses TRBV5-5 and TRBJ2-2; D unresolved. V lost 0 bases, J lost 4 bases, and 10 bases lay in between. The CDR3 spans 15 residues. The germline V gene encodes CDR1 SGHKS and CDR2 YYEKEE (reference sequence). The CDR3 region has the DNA TGTGCCAGCAGCTTGGTCCAGGTATTCACCGGGGAGCTGTTTTTT. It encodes CASSLVQVFTGELFF.

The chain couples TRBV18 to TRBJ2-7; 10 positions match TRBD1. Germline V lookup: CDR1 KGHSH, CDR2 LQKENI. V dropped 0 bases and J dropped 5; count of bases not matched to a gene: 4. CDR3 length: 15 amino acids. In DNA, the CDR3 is TGTGCCAGCTCACCACCCCGACAGGGGGCCAACGAGCAGTACTTC. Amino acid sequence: CASSPPRQGANEQYF.

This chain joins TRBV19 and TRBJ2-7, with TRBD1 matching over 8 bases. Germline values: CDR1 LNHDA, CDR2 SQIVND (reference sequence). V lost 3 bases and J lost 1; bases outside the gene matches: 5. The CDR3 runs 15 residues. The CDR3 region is CASSISGTGSYEQYF. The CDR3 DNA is TGTGCCAGTAGTATCTCCGGGACAGGATCCTACGAGCAGTACTTC.

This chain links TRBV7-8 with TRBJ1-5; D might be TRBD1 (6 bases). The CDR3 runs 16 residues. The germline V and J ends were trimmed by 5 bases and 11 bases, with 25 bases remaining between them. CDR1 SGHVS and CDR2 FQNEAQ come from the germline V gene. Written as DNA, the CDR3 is TGTGCCAGCAGCCTACTGAACACAGCGGGGGCACTGGCCCAGCATTTT. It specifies CASSLLNTAGALAQHF.

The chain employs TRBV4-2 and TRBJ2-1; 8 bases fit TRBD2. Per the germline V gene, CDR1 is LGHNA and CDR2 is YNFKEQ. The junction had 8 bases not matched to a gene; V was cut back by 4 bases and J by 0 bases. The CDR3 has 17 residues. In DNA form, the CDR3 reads TGTGCCAGCAGCCGAGGAAGTGCGGGGGGCTCCTACAATGAGCAGTTCTTC. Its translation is CASSRGSAGGSYNEQFF.

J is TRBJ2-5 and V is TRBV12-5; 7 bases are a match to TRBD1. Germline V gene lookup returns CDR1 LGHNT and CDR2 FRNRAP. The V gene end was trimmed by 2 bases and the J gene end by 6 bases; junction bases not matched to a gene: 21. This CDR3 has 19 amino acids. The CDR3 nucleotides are TGTGCTAGTGGTTTGATTAACCTCCCGGACAGGCAAACGTTCAAGACCCAGTACTTC. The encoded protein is CASGLINLPDRQTFKTQYF. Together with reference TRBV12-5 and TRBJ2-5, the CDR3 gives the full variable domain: DARVTQTPRHKVTEMGQEVTMRCQPILGHNTVFWYRQTMMQGLELLAYFRNRAPLDDSGMPKDRFSAEMPDATLATLKIQPSEPRDSAVYFCASGLINLPDRQTFKTQYFGPGTRLLVL.

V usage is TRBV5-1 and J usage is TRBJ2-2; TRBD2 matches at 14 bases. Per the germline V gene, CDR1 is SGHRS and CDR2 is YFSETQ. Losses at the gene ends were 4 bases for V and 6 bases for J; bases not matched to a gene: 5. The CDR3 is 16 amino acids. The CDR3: CASSQTSGRASGELFF. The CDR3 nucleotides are TGCGCCAGCAGCCAGACTAGCGGGAGGGCCTCCGGGGAGCTGTTTTTT.

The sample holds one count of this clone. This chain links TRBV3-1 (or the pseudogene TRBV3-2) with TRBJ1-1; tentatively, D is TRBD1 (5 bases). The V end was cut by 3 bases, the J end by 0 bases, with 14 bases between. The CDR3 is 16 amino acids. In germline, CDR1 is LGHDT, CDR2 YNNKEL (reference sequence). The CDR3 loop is CASSQPSTAMNTEAFF. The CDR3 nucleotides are TGTGCCAGCAGCCAGCCATCGACAGCAATGAACACTGAAGCTTTCTTT.

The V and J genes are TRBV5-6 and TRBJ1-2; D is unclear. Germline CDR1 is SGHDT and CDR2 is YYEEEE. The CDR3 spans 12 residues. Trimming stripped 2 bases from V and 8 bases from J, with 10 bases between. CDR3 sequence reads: CASSFSRSGYTF. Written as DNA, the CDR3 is TGTGCCAGCAGCTTCTCACGGTCCGGCTACACCTTC.

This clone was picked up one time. This chain's CDR3 is CASSLAGGRAGANVLTF. Here the CDR3 DNA reads TGTGCCAGCAGCTTGGCAGGCGGGCGGGCTGGGGCCAACGTCCTGACTTTC. V and J are TRBV5-4 and TRBJ2-6, with D perhaps TRBD2 (5 bases). Germline assignment: CDR1 SGHNT and CDR2 YYREEE (reference sequence). The CDR3 length is 17 residues. The V gene lost 0 bases and the J gene lost 2 bases, with 12 bases spanning the gap.

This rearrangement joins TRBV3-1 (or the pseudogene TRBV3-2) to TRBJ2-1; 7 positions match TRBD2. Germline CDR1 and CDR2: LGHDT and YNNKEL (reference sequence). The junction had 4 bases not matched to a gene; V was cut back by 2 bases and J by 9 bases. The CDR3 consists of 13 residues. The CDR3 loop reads CASSQLPGGEQFF. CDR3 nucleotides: TGTGCCAGCAGCCAACTTCCGGGGGGTGAGCAGTTCTTC.

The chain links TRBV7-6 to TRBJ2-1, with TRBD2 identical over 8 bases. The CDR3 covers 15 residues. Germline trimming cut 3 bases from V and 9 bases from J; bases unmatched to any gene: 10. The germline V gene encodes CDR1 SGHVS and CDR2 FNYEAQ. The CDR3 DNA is TGTGCCAGCAGCTTGTTGGCTAGCGGGTTCCCTGAGCAGTTCTTC. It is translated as CASSLLASGFPEQFF.

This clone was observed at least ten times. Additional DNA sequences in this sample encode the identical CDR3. CDR3 nucleotides: TGTGCCAGCAGCTTACTTTCAGGGTGGAACTATGGCTACACCTTC. Residues: CASSLLSGWNYGYTF. The rearrangement uses TRBV11-2 and TRBJ1-2; a possible D gene is TRBD1 (5 bases). Germline loops: CDR1 SGHAT, CDR2 FQNNGV. Trimming stripped 2 bases from V and 2 bases from J, with 12 bases between. This CDR3 contains 15 residues. The full variable domain, rest sourced from reference TRBV11-2 and TRBJ1-2, is EAGVAQSPRYKIIEKRQSVAFWCNPISGHATLYWYQQILGQGPKLLIQFQNNGVVDDSQLPKDRFSAERLKGVDSTLKIQPAKLEDSAVYLCASSLLSGWNYGYTFGSGTRLTVV.